This is a list of T cell receptor beta chains from one sample in a study of T cells after yellow fever vaccination. TCRdb called the 5' RACE reads again in MiXCR, with one record for every CDR3 protein. The table has about 260,000 distinct CDR3 sequences, about 3.7% seen once; the top ten hold around a fifth. The sequencing used PBMCs, collected 15 days after the yellow fever booster vaccination. The origin of the receptors is a man in his late teens or twenties who received the YFV17D yellow fever vaccine. Each CDR3 is given with its conserved first and last residue. D genes are given only for firm matches. The size of a clone is reported for some rows only, either as once, few or many, or as a class for expanded clones.

j_call clone_size d_call cdr3_length v_call cdr3_aa cdr3_nt
TRBJ2-1 many TRBD1 14 TRBV7-2 CASSRTGSDHEQFF TGTGCCAGCAGCCGGACAGGGTCGGATCATGAGCAGTTCTTC
TRBJ1-2 many - 13 TRBV7-8 CASSLAQTEGYTF TGTGCCAGCAGCTTAGCTCAGACAGAGGGCTACACCTTC
TRBJ2-1 many - 11 TRBV29-1 CSVSGVNEQFF TGCAGCGTTTCCGGGGTCAATGAGCAGTTCTTC
TRBJ2-7 many TRBD1 12 TRBV29-1 CSGQGTSYEQYF TGCAGCGGACAGGGGACAAGCTACGAGCAGTACTTC
TRBJ2-5 many - 13 TRBV27 CASGRKGGETQYF TGTGCCAGCGGACGTAAAGGGGGGGAGACCCAGTACTTC
TRBJ2-1 many TRBD2 15 TRBV4-3 CASSQDREGRNEQFF TGCGCCAGCAGCCAAGATCGGGAGGGTAGAAATGAGCAGTTCTTC
TRBJ2-3 many - 16 TRBV5-1 CASSLAGEASTDTQYF TGCGCCAGCAGCTTGGCCGGGGAAGCTAGCACAGATACGCAGTATTTT
TRBJ1-2 many - 17 TRBV5-1 CASSLAERGGLNYGYTF TGCGCCAGCAGCTTGGCCGAACGAGGCGGACTCAACTATGGCTACACCTTC
TRBJ1-1 many TRBD1 16 TRBV30 CAWSAGTGAANTEAFF TGTGCCTGGAGTGCCGGGACAGGGGCTGCGAACACTGAAGCTTTCTTT
TRBJ1-6 many - 16 TRBV7-2 CASSLGGDTYNSPLHF TGTGCCAGCAGCTTAGGAGGGGACACCTATAATTCACCCCTCCACTTT
TRBJ2-5 many TRBD2 16 TRBV6-2/TRBV6-3 CASSPPARGGRETQYF TGTGCCAGCAGTCCTCCCGCGCGGGGGGGCCGAGAGACCCAGTACTTC
TRBJ1-1 many - 15 TRBV20-1 CSARPLGHLNTEAFF TGCAGTGCTAGACCATTAGGGCATCTGAACACTGAAGCTTTCTTT
TRBJ1-5 many TRBD1 14 TRBV12-3/TRBV12-4 CASRSWTGDQPQHF TGTGCCAGCAGGTCTTGGACAGGAGATCAGCCCCAGCATTTT
TRBJ2-3 many TRBD2 14 TRBV6-6 CASRRLAYTDTQYF TGTGCCAGCAGGCGACTAGCTTACACAGATACGCAGTATTTT
TRBJ1-2 many TRBD1 14 TRBV5-4 CASSLPDRIYGYTF TGTGCCAGCAGCCTCCCGGACAGGATATATGGCTACACCTTC
TRBJ2-5 many - 13 TRBV5-1 CASSDLYQETQYF TGCGCCAGCAGCGACCTTTACCAAGAGACCCAGTACTTC
TRBJ2-3 many TRBD2 17 TRBV4-2 CASSQGEGYGDWDTQYF TGTGCCAGCAGCCAAGGGGAGGGCTACGGCGATTGGGATACGCAGTATTTT
TRBJ2-5 many - 15 TRBV5-1 CASSRASPGEETQYF TGCGCCAGCAGCCGCGCCTCCCCAGGGGAAGAGACCCAGTACTTC
TRBJ2-7 many - 13 TRBV29-1 CSVAREAYYEQYF TGCAGCGTTGCCAGGGAAGCATACTACGAGCAGTACTTC
TRBJ1-1 many - 15 TRBV5-5 CASSFYGTENTEAFF TGTGCCAGCAGCTTTTACGGGACCGAGAACACTGAAGCTTTCTTT
TRBJ1-2 few - 14 TRBV24-1 CATSDFPVEYGYTF TGTGCCACCAGTGATTTCCCGGTCGAGTATGGCTACACCTTC
TRBJ2-5 - TRBD2 15 TRBV4-1 CASSQRTSGQETQYF TGCGCCAGCAGCCAAAGGACTAGCGGGCAAGAGACCCAGTACTTC
TRBJ1-1 many - 13 TRBV20-1 CSAGRGWNTEAFF TGCAGTGCCGGGCGTGGTTGGAACACTGAAGCTTTCTTT